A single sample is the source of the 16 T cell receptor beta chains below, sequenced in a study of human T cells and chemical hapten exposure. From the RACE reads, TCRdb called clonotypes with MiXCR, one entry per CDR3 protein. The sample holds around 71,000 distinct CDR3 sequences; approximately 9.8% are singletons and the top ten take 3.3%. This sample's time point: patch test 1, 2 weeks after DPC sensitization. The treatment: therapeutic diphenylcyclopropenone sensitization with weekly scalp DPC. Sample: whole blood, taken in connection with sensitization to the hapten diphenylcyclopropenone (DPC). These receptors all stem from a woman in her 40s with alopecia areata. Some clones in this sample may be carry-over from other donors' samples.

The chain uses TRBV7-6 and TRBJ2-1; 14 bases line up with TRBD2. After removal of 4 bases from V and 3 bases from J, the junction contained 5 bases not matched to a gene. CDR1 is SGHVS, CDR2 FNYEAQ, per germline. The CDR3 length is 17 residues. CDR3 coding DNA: TGTGCCAGCAGCTCTAGACTAGCGGGGGGGAACTACAATGAGCAGTTCTTC. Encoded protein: CASSSRLAGGNYNEQFF.

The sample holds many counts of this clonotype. CDR3 DNA sequence: TGTGCCAGCAGCCCATTTCCCAGGGGCATCAATACGCAGTATTTT. It is translated as CASSPFPRGINTQYF. The chain uses TRBV7-2 and TRBJ2-3, with a possible D match to TRBD1 (6 bases). The germline CDR1 and CDR2 sequences are SGHTA and FQGNSA. The CDR3 extends over 15 amino acids. With 5 bases removed from V and 7 bases from J, the gap between germline ends came to 19 bases.

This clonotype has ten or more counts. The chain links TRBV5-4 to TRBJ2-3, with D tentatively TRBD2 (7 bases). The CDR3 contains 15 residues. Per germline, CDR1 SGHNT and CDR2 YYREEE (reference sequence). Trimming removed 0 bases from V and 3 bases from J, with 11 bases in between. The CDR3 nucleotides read TGTGCCAGCAGCTTGGTCCGGGGGGCGACAGATACGCAGTATTTT. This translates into CASSLVRGATDTQYF.

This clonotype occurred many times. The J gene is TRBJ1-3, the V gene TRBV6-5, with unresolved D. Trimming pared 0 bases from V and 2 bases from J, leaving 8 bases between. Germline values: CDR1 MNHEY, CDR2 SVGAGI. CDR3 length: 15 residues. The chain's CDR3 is CASSYSYRPGNTIYF. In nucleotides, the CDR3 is TGTGCCAGCAGTTACTCGTACAGACCTGGAAACACCATATATTTT.

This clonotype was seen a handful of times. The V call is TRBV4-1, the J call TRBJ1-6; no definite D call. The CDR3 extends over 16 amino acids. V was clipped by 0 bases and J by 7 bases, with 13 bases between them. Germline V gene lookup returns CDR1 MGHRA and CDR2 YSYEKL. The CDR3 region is CASSQDSGPWNSPLHF. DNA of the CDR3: TGCGCCAGCAGCCAAGATTCCGGGCCGTGGAATTCACCCCTCCACTTT.

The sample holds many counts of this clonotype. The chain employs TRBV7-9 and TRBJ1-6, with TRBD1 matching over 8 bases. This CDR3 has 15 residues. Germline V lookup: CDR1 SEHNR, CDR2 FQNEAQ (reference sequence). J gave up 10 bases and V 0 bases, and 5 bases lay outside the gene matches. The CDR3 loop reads CASSLAGQGSSPLHF. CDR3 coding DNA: TGTGCCAGCAGCTTAGCCGGACAGGGAAGCTCACCCCTCCACTTT.

The CDR3 here is CASSLPINYGYTF. CDR3 coding DNA: TGTGCCAGCAGCTTGCCAATCAACTATGGCTACACCTTC. The chain links TRBV5-8 to TRBJ1-2; D is ambiguous. The V end lost 1 base, the J end lost 2 bases, and 6 bases lay between the germline ends. This CDR3 has 13 residues. The germline gives CDR1 SGHTS, CDR2 YDEGEE.

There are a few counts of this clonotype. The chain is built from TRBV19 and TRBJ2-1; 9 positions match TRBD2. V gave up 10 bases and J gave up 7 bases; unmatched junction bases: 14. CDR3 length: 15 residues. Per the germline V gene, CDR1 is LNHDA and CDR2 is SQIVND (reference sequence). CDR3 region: CATALAGGPGNEQFF. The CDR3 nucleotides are TGTGCCACCGCCCTTGCGGGGGGGCCGGGTAATGAGCAGTTCTTC. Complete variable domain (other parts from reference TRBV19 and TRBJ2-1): DGGITQSPKYLFRKEGQNVTLSCEQNLNHDAMYWYRQDPGQGLRLIYYSQIVNDFQKGDIAEGYSVSREKKESFPLTVTSAQKNPTAFYLCATALAGGPGNEQFFGPGTRLTVL.

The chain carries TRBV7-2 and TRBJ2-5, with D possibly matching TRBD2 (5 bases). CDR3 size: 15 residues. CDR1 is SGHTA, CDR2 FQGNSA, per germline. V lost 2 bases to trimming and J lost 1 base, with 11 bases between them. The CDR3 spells CASSLRLAPQETQYF. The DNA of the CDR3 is TGTGCCAGCAGCTTACGTCTAGCCCCCCAAGAGACCCAGTACTTC.

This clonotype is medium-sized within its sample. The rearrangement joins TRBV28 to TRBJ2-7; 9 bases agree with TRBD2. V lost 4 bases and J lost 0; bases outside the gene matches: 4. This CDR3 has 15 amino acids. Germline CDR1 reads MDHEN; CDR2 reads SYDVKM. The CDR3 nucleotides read TGTGCCAGCAGTTGGCGCGGGGGGGTCTCCTACGAGCAGTACTTC. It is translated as CASSWRGGVSYEQYF.

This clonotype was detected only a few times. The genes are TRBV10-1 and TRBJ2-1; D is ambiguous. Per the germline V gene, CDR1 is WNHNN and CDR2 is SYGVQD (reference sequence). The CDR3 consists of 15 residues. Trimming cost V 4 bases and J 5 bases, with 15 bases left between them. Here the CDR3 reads CASSVPWTGNNEQFF. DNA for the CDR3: TGCGCCAGCAGTGTACCCTGGACGGGCAACAATGAGCAGTTCTTC.

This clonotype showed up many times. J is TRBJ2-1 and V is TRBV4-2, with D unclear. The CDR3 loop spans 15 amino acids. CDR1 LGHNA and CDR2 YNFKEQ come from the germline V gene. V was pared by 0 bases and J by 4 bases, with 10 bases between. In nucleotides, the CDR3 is TGTGCCAGCAGCCAAGAAGGAAGACCTTACAATGAGCAGTTCTTC. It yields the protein CASSQEGRPYNEQFF.

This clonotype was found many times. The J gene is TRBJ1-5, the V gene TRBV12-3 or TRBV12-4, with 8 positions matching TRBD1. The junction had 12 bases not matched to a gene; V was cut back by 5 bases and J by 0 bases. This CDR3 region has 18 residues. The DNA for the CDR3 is TGTGCCAGCAGTCAAGCCAGGGGGCACAGTTATAGCAATCAGCCCCAGCATTTT. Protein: CASSQARGHSYSNQPQHF.

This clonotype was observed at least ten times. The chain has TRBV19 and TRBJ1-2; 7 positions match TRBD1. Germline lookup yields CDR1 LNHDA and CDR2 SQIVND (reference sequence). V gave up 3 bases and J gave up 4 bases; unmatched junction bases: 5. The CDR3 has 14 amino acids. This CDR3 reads CASSIRGRFYGYTF. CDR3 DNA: TGTGCCAGTAGTATTAGGGGGCGCTTCTATGGCTACACCTTC.

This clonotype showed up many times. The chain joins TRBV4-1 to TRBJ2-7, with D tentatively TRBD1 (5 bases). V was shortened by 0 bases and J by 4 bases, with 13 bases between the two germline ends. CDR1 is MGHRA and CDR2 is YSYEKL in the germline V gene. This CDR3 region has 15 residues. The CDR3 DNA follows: TGCGCCAGCAGCCAAGACGTCCAGGGTCTTTACGAGCAGTACTTC. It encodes CASSQDVQGLYEQYF.

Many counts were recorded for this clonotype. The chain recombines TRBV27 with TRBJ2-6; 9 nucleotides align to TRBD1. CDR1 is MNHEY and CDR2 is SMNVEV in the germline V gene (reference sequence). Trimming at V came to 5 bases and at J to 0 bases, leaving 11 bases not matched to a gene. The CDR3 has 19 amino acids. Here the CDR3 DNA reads TGTGCCAGCAGTCCTAATCTGGGACAGGGACACTCTGGGGCCAACGTCCTGACTTTC. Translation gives CASSPNLGQGHSGANVLTF.